This section outlines one T cell receptor beta chain sequence together with its context. Participants, roughly 18 to 100 years old, spanned 25 or so US areas. Assignment of participants to cohorts was predicated upon participant-reported clinical history. The authors' processing: Reference gene primers were amplified, and this amplification served to estimate nucleated cell counts. Sequenced by immunoSEQ multiplex PCR; TCRdb stores in-frame clones only, minus some. The DNA gave D and trimming, while V, J and clone size come from that table. Of 380,000 or so clones in the sample, over 75% were seen once. With 3 bases clipped from V and 5 bases from J, the junction kept 13 bases outside the gene matches. CDR1 and CDR2 (germline): MNHEY, SVGEGT. This CDR3 is built from 17 residues. This specimen comes from a study of blood T cell repertoires in COVID-19. Study context: COVID-19 samples from acute and convalescent phases originated in the United States, Italy and Spain.

This clonotype was sampled from a woman aged 30 to 39 with acute COVID-19. Sample: PBMCs or T cells enriched from blood (not recorded which). V is TRBV6-2 or TRBV6-3 and J is TRBJ1-2; the match to TRBD1 covers 9 bases. CDR3 sequence (DNA): TGTGCCAGCAGTTATGTTTCCCGGACAGGGGTTACATATGGCTACACCTTC. Translation: CASSYVSRTGVTYGYTF.